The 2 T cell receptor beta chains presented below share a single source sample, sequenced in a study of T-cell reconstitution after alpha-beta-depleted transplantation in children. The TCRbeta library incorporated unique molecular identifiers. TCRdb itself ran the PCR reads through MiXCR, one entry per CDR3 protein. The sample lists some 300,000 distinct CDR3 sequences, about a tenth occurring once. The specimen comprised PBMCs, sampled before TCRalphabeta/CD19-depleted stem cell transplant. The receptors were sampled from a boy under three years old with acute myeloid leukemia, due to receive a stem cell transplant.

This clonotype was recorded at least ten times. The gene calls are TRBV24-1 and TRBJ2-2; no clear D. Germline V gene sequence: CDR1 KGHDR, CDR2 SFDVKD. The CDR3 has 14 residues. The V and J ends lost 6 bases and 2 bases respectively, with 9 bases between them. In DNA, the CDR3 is TGTGCCACCAGTAGGGTCCCCAACACCGGGGAGCTGTTTTTT. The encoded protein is CATSRVPNTGELFF.

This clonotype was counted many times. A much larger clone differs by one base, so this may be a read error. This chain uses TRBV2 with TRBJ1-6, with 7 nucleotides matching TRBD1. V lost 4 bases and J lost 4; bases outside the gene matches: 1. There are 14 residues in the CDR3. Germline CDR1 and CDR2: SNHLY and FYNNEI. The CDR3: CASSVRGYNSPLHF. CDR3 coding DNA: TGTGCCAGCAGTGTCAGGGGGTATAATTCACCCCTCCACTTT. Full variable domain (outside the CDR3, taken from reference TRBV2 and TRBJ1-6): EPEVTQTPSHQVTQMGQEVILRCVPISNHLYFYWYRQILGQKVEFLVSFYNNEISEKSEIFDDQFSVERPDGSNFTLKIRSTKLEDSAMYFCASSVRGYNSPLHFGNGTRLTVT.